Presented here are 5 T cell receptor beta chains from one specimen sequenced in a study of T cell responses to AZD1222 COVID-19 vaccine. Using immunoSEQ multiplex PCR, the repertoire was profiled, and TCRdb retains in-frame clones only, with some absent. The sample contains 40,000 to 55,000 clones, 65% to 90% of which appear only once. Sequencing was performed on peripheral blood, taken 28 days after the second AZD1222 dose. Receptors were obtained from an adult who received the AZD1222 COVID-19 vaccine.

The chain couples TRBV11-1 to TRBJ2-2; TRBD1 aligns across 10 bases. This CDR3 comprises 15 residues. Per the germline V gene, CDR1 is SGHAT and CDR2 is FQDESV (reference sequence). Trimming cost V 5 bases and J 3 bases; bases outside gene matches: 3. CDR3 residues: CASSIDRGHTGELFF. CDR3 DNA sequence: TGTGCCAGCAGCATCGACAGGGGGCACACCGGGGAGCTGTTTTTT.

The V gene is TRBV27, the J gene TRBJ2-1, with D tentatively TRBD2 (7 bases). Germline CDR1 and CDR2: MNHEY and SMNVEV (reference sequence). The CDR3 extends over 15 amino acids. V was shortened by 2 bases and J by 7 bases, with 15 bases between the two germline ends. CDR3 region: CASSLRGGTTNEQFF. The CDR3 DNA sequence: TGTGCCAGCAGTTTAAGGGGGGGCACTACGAATGAGCAGTTCTTC.

The chain carries TRBV11-1 and TRBJ2-5; a possible D gene is TRBD1 (5 bases). This CDR3 contains 15 residues. Trimming pared 1 base from V and 1 base from J, leaving 10 bases between. Germline values: CDR1 SGHAT, CDR2 FQDESV (reference sequence). The CDR3 coding sequence is TGTGCCAGCAGCTTAGATAGGGGCTTCCAAGAGACCCAGTACTTC. This translates into CASSLDRGFQETQYF.

The chain employs TRBV11-2 and TRBJ2-2; TRBD2 aligns across 8 bases. The CDR3 spans 16 residues. Germline-derived CDR1 and CDR2 are SGHAT and FQNNGV. With 3 bases clipped from V and 4 bases from J, the junction kept 7 bases outside the gene matches. The CDR3 DNA reads as TGTGCCAGCAGCTTCGGAGCGGGAGAGGTCACCGGGGAGCTGTTTTTT. Translation gives CASSFGAGEVTGELFF.

The chain joins TRBV12-5 to TRBJ1-2; D is unresolved. Germline loops: CDR1 LGHNT, CDR2 FRNRAP. CDR3 length: 12 amino acids. Trimming took off 1 base at V and 2 bases at J, with 2 bases between the two ends. The chain's CDR3 is CASGLANYGYTF. The DNA of the CDR3 is TGTGCTAGTGGTTTGGCGAACTATGGCTACACCTTC.